This entry is about one T cell receptor beta chain. Its antigen is not identified. The data were obtained in a study of cytomegalovirus exposure and HLA in healthy donors. Study details: Roughly 170 million T cells yielded 110 million or so unique TCR beta sequences in earlier analysis. Study observations and caveats: No immune exposure information besides CMV serostatus was available. Cytomegalovirus association was listed for 150 or so TCR beta chains.

V was shortened by 0 bases and J by 2 bases, with 13 bases between the two germline ends. The germline V gene has CDR1 MGHRA and CDR2 YSYEKL. CDR3 size: 16 residues. Primers included in the PCR were 60 Vbeta and 13 Jbeta primers. Authors' processing steps: Among the unique TCR beta chains that a later analysis counted, about 85 million in all, about 12 million were shared. Assay: immunoSEQ multiplex PCR; the TCRdb copy retains only in-frame clones and omits some. V and J calls and clone size are as listed in that table; D and trimming were resolved from the DNA. The repertoire consists of around 150,000 clones, with roughly 75% occurring once and the leading ten covering nearly 7%.

The clonotype originates from a man aged 35 to 55 in good health and CMV-seropositive. The material sequenced was PBMCs. The chain recombines TRBV4-1 with TRBJ1-2; D is unclear. CDR3 sequence (DNA): TGCGCCAGCAGCCAAGATTTGGCAGGCCCCAACTATGGCTACACCTTC. Protein sequence: CASSQDLAGPNYGYTF.